The clone carrying this T cell receptor (beta chain) was seen a few times. Its target is unknown. Other DNA sequences within the sample encode an identical CDR3. The data were taken from a study of beta chain features in type 1 diabetes. Background on the study: Examination covered 107,917,701 sorted cells spanning all samples. Study results and caveats: Type 1 diabetes patients had VDJ junctions that carried fewer insertions and more deletions. A greater similarity of naive, central memory and Treg TCRB repertoires was seen among patients than among healthy donors.

As every portion of the isolated RNA was reverse transcribed, the sequencing read expressed TCRB transcripts. Using immunoSEQ multiplex PCR, the repertoire was profiled, and TCRdb retains in-frame clones only, with some absent. Here the sample spans 70,000 to 95,000 clones, 25% to 35% being singletons. The CDR3 is 14 residues long. With 3 bases clipped from V and 5 bases from J, the junction kept 3 bases outside the gene matches. Germline assignment: CDR1 LNHDA and CDR2 SQIVND (reference sequence). V gene TRBV19 combines with J gene TRBJ1-1; 10 nucleotides line up with TRBD1. This receptor was obtained from a woman aged 18-35 years in good health. Sequenced input: stem cell memory CD4+ T cells from blood. CDR3 sequence: CASSMDRGGTEAFF. In DNA, the CDR3 is TGTGCCAGTAGTATGGACAGGGGGGGGACTGAAGCTTTCTTT.